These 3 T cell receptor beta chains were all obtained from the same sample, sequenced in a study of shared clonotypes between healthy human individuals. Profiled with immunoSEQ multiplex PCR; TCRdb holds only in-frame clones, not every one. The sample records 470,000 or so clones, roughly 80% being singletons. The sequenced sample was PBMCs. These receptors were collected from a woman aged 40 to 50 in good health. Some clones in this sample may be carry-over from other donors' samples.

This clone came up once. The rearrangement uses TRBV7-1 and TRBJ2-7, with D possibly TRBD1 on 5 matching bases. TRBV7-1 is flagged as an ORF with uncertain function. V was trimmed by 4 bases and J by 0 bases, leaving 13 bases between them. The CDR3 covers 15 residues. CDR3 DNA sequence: TGTGCCAGCAGCTTAGCCATAGGGGTCTCCTACGAGCAGTACTTC. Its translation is CASSLAIGVSYEQYF.

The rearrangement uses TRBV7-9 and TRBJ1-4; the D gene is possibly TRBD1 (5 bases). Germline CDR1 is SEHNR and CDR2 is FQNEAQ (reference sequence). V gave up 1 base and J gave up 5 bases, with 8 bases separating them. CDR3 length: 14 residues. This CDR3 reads CASSLGGINEKLFF. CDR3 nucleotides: TGTGCCAGCAGCTTAGGGGGGATCAATGAAAAACTGTTTTTT. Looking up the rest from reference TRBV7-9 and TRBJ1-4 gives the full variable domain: DTGVSQNPRHKITKRGQNVTFRCDPISEHNRLYWYRQTLGQGPEFLTYFQNEAQLEKSRLLSDRFSAERPKGSFSTLEIQRTEQGDSAMYLCASSLGGINEKLFFGSGTQLSVL.

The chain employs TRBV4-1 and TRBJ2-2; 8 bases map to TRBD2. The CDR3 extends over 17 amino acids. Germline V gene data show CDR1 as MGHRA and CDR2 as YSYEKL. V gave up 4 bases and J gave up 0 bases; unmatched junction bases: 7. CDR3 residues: CASSRRLAPTNTGELFF. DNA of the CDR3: TGCGCCAGCAGCCGCCGACTAGCGCCTACGAACACCGGGGAGCTGTTTTTT.